Listed below are T cell receptor beta chains from one sample, sequenced in a study of T cell responses to AZD1222 COVID-19 vaccine. Assay: immunoSEQ multiplex PCR; the TCRdb copy retains only in-frame clones and omits some. The sample contains roughly 54,000 clones, 70% to 90% of which appear only once. This specimen was peripheral blood, taken 28 days after the second AZD1222 dose. These receptors were collected from an adult who received the AZD1222 COVID-19 vaccine. CDR3s include the opening cysteine and the closing phenylalanine or tryptophan. The order of the fields is V gene, J gene, clone size, D gene, CDR3 DNA, CDR3 protein. D genes are given only for firm matches. Part of the rows lack a size; the others show once, few, many or a class for expanded clones.

TRBV30	TRBJ1-1	NA	NA	TGTGCCTGGAGGTGGGGCTGGAACACTGAAGCTTTCTTT	CAWRWGWNTEAFF
TRBV5-1	TRBJ1-3	NA	NA	TGCGCCAGCAGCTTGGACGGCTTTGGAAACACCATATATTTT	CASSLDGFGNTIYF
TRBV11-2	TRBJ2-3	NA	TRBD1	TGTGCCAGCAGCGTGGACAGGGGGGGCACAGATACGCAGTATTTT	CASSVDRGGTDTQYF
TRBV7-9	TRBJ1-4	NA	TRBD1	TGTGCCAGCACCACACGGACAGGGCTAGAAAAACTGTTTTTT	CASTTRTGLEKLFF
TRBV19	TRBJ1-5	NA	NA	TGTGCCAGTGGGGGGGACGGCCCCTACAATCAGCCCCAGCATTTT	CASGGDGPYNQPQHF
TRBV7-9	TRBJ2-7	NA	TRBD1	TGTGCCAGCAGCATAACAGGGGTGTCATCCTACGAGCAGTACTTC	CASSITGVSSYEQYF
TRBV18	TRBJ2-1	NA	TRBD2	TGTGCCAGCTCACCTTCCGGACTAGCAGGGGTCTATGAGCAGTTCTTC	CASSPSGLAGVYEQFF
TRBV5-1	TRBJ1-4	NA	NA	TGCGCCAGCAGCTTGGTTACAGGGTCAATTGAAAAACTGTTTTTT	CASSLVTGSIEKLFF
TRBV7-2	TRBJ2-7	NA	TRBD2	TGTGCCAGCACCCTCGACGGCGGGAGCTCGTACGAGCAGTACTTC	CASTLDGGSSYEQYF
TRBV7-2	TRBJ2-7	once	NA	TGTGCCAGCAGCTTAGGGGCGGGGTTCGATCAGGACTACGAGCAGTACTTC	CASSLGAGFDQDYEQYF